This T cell receptor (beta chain) was found in a study of technical replicates of blood from a few donors. The CDR3 is made up of 17 amino acids. TCRdb keeps only in-frame clones here, not all; method: immunoSEQ multiplex PCR. The data hold approximately 70,000 clones, with nearly 97% observed a single time. Sequencing was carried out using T cells isolated from PBMCs. The J gene is TRBJ2-7, the V gene TRBV21-1; no DNA check was done on the table's D call, TRBD2. TRBV21-1 is flagged as a pseudogene. The TCR comes from a human donor in good health. The DNA of the CDR3 is TGTGCCAGCAGCCCCCGCCCAGGGCCCAGCGGGGTAGGCGAGCAGTACTTC. Its protein product is CASSPRPGPSGVGEQYF.